This T cell receptor beta chain was captured in a study of T cells in Graves' hyperthyroidism and ophthalmopathy. TCR beta CDR3 sequences were amplified from RNA transcripts. HTBI primers were used for first-round RT-PCR of the TCR CDR3. Each CDR3 protein is one row after TCRdb ran MiXCR on the multiplex PCR reads. The sample yields more than 650,000 distinct CDR3 sequences, 14% seen once. The CDR3 length is 16 residues. Trimming removed 3 bases from V and 1 base from J, with 13 bases in between. Germline lookup yields CDR1 LGHDT and CDR2 YNNKEL (reference sequence). Study conclusions and caveats: Ophthalmopathy was model-predicted a median 6.5 months pre-onset. Among clonotypes expanded in thyroid above 0.001, most were also found in blood.

This clonotype was seen ten or more times. Its antigen remains unidentified. Source material: blood. J is TRBJ2-1 and V is TRBV3-1, with a possible D match to TRBD1 (6 bases). The receptor's source is a woman between 18 and 29 years old with Graves' hyperthyroidism. CDR3 region: CASSHSGTKSYNEQFF. CDR3 bases: TGTGCCAGCAGCCACTCCGGGACAAAGTCCTACAATGAGCAGTTCTTC.